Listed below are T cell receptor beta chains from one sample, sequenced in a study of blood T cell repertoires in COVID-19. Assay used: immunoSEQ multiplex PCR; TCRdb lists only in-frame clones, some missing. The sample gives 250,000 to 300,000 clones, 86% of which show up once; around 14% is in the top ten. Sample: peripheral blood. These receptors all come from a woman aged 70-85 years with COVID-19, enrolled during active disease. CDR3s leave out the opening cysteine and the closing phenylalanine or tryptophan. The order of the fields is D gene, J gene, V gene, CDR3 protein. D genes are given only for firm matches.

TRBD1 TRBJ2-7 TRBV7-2 ASSLVWDRGRGEQY
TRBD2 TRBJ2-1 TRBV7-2 ASSSTSGGSDRYNEQF
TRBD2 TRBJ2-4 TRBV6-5 ASRDYSGGGDIQY
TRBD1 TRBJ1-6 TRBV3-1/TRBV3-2 ASSQGTGSLH
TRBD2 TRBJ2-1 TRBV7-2 ASSVGTSGGAQGNEQF
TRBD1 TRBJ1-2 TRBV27 ASSPSPGQGVSNYGYT
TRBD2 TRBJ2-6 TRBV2 ASSELASGGSGANVLT
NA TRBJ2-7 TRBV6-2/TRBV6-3 ASSPHRARDSYEQY
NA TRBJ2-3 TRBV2 ASRPSAADTQY
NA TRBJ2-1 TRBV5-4 ASSLVRGVDNEQF
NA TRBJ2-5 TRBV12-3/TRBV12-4 ASSFQETQY
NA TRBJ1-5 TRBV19 ASRKQGNQPQH
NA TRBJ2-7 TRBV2 ASSEAGPAYEQY
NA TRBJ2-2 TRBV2 ASQGDSYTGELF
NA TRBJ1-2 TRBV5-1 ASSFRGGSESYT
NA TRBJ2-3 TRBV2 ASSEYRTPGTDTQY
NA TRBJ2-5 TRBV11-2 ASSLSTGSVETQY
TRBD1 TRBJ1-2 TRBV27 ASSPDRAGGYT
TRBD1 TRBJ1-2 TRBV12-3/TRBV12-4 ASRPQGAISYT
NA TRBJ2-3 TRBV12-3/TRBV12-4 ASSSPGQKQY
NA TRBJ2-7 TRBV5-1 ASKGDEQY
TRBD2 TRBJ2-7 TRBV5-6 ASSPAGGYEEQY
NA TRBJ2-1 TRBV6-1 ASSEISYSQF
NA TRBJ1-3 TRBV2 ASGGISGNTIY
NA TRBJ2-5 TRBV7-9 ASSLSRLVQETQY
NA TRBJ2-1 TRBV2 ASTPRAFDEQF
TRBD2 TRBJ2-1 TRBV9 ASSPAGTTYNEQF
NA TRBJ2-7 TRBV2 ASSEGRRNYEQY
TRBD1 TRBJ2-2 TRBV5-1 ASTPGGAKSGELF
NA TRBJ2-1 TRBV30 AWSKGNNEQF
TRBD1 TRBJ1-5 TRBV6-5 ASRKGQGQPQH
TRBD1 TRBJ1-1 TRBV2 ASKRDRENTEAF
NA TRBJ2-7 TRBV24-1 ATSDSKREQY
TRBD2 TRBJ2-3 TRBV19 ASKAPAGSTDTQY
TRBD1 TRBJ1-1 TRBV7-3 ASERTGPTYTEAF
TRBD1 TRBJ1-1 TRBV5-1 ASSNRQGAKAEAF
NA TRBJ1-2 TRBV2 ASMEVLESYGYT
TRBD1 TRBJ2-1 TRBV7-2 ASSRQGYEQF
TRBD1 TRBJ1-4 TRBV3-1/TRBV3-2 ASSQAGTGFEKLF
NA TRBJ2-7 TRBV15 ATSSETGAYYEQY
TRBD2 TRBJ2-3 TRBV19 ASTTSGGGTDTQY
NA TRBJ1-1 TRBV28 ASSFTGTAEAF
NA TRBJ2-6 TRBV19 ASTQSGSRAGANVLT
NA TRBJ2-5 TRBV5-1 ASSPTSAAGAAQETQY
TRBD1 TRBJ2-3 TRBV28 ASSLVQGARDTQY
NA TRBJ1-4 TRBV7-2 ASSFQGATNEKLF
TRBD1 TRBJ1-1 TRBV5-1 ASSLPQGYTEAF
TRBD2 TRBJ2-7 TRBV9 ASRGEGYEQY
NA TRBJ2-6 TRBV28 ASTSGGTSGANVLT
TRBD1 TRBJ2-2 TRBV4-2 ASSLRQGVNTGELF
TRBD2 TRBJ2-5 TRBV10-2 ASSDVGLAGETQY